These 30 T cell receptor beta chains share one sample of origin, sequenced in a study of shared clonotypes between healthy human individuals. CD45RO-negative cells were positively selected for CCR7, leaving out terminally differentiated effector memory CD45RA+ cells. Assay: immunoSEQ multiplex PCR; the TCRdb copy retains only in-frame clones and omits some. The repertoire holds around 2.1 million clones, with 90% to 95% as singletons. Sequencing used naive CD8+ T cells from PBMCs. Source of these receptors: a man aged 18 to 29 in good health. Some clones in this sample may be carry-over from other donors' samples.

This chain joins TRBV5-3 and TRBJ1-5, with TRBD1 as a possible D gene (6 bases). TRBV5-3 is an ORF; its function is uncertain. The CDR3 is made up of 20 amino acids. Trimming cost V 2 bases and J 7 bases, with 31 bases left between them. CDR3 sequence reads: CARSFSQGSNTCGGEQPQHF. CDR3 nucleotides: TGTGCCAGAAGCTTCTCGCAGGGGAGTAACACCTGCGGCGGGGAGCAGCCCCAGCATTTT.

Comments on this clone: Germline and junction disagree at one end, which may indicate a read error. Within the sample, other DNA sequences also encode this same CDR3. The chain carries TRBV27 and TRBJ2-7; D remains unclear. Per germline, CDR1 MNHEY and CDR2 SMNVEV (reference sequence). This CDR3 comprises 13 residues. The CDR3 here is CASSLYDGYEQYF. For the CDR3, the DNA is TGCGCCAGCAGTTTATATGACGGATACGAGCAGTACTTC.

V gene TRBV19 combines with J gene TRBJ2-7; 8 nucleotides line up with TRBD2. The CDR3 has 17 amino acids. V trimming: 4 bases; J trimming: 2 bases; junction bases outside the gene matches: 13. CDR1 is LNHDA and CDR2 is SQIVND in the germline V gene (reference sequence). The CDR3 here is CASSTFSGGLGTYEQYF. DNA of the CDR3: TGTGCCAGTAGTACTTTTTCGGGGGGACTAGGTACCTACGAGCAGTACTTC. The full variable domain, completed using reference TRBV19 and TRBJ2-7, is DGGITQSPKYLFRKEGQNVTLSCEQNLNHDAMYWYRQDPGQGLRLIYYSQIVNDFQKGDIAEGYSVSREKKESFPLTVTSAQKNPTAFYLCASSTFSGGLGTYEQYFGPGTRLTVT.

Details on this clone: Distinct nucleotide sequences in the sample also encode this CDR3. The chain recombines TRBV5-6 with TRBJ2-1; D may be TRBD1 or TRBD2 (6 bases each). Per germline, CDR1 SGHDT and CDR2 YYEEEE. V gave up 4 bases and J gave up 9 bases, with 11 bases separating them. This CDR3 is 12 amino acids long. CDR3 sequence: CASSPGGGEQFF. DNA for the CDR3: TGTGCCAGCAGCCCCGGAGGGGGTGAGCAGTTCTTC. Based on the CDR3 plus reference TRBV5-6 and TRBJ2-1, the full variable domain is DAGVTQSPTHLIKTRGQQVTLRCSPKSGHDTVSWYQQALGQGPQFIFQYYEEEERQRGNFPDRFSGHQFPNYSSELNVNALLLGDSALYLCASSPGGGEQFFGPGTRLTVL.

The chain uses TRBV9 and TRBJ2-5, with a tentative D call TRBD1 (6 bases). V was cut by 4 bases and J by 1 base, with 14 bases left in between. The length of the CDR3 is 15 residues. CDR1 and CDR2 from the germline V gene are SGDLS and YYNGEE. The CDR3 loop reads CASSPEGDRQETQYF. The CDR3 coding sequence is TGTGCCAGCAGCCCCGAGGGGGACCGCCAAGAGACCCAGTACTTC.

The chain has TRBV7-9 and TRBJ2-3; 9 bases are shared with TRBD2. V lost 3 bases and J lost 3; bases outside the gene matches: 7. The germline V gene encodes CDR1 SEHNR and CDR2 FQNEAQ (reference sequence). The CDR3 length is 16 residues. The CDR3 nucleotides read TGTGCCAGCAGCTTTCTAGGCGGGAGGGGAACAGATACGCAGTATTTT. Its protein product is CASSFLGGRGTDTQYF.

Points on this clone: This CDR3 is also generated by other DNA sequences in the sample. This chain connects TRBV5-6 to TRBJ2-7; the match to TRBD2 covers 7 bases. The CDR3 runs 12 residues. The junction had 4 bases not matched to a gene; V was cut back by 4 bases and J by 6 bases. Per germline, CDR1 SGHDT and CDR2 YYEEEE. For the CDR3, the DNA is TGTGCCAGCAGCCTCGGGGGGTCCGAGCAGTACTTC. Translating it yields CASSLGGSEQYF.

V gene TRBV7-9 combines with J gene TRBJ2-7; D is undetermined. The V and J ends lost 0 bases and 7 bases respectively, with 13 bases between them. CDR3 length: 14 residues. Germline CDR1 is SEHNR and CDR2 is FQNEAQ (reference sequence). In nucleotides, the CDR3 is TGTGCCAGCAGCTTAGCGCTGGACCCCAGGGAGCAGTACTTC. Protein: CASSLALDPREQYF. Full variable domain (remainder filled in from reference TRBV7-9 and TRBJ2-7): DTGVSQNPRHKITKRGQNVTFRCDPISEHNRLYWYRQTLGQGPEFLTYFQNEAQLEKSRLLSDRFSAERPKGSFSTLEIQRTEQGDSAMYLCASSLALDPREQYFGPGTRLTVT.

The J gene is TRBJ2-1, the V gene TRBV7-9; D not resolved. The CDR3 is 15 residues long. V lost 5 bases and J 7 bases, leaving 18 bases between the germline ends. Germline CDR1 reads SEHNR; CDR2 reads FQNEAQ (reference sequence). CDR3 region: CASSRRVGLQNEQFF. CDR3 coding DNA: TGTGCCAGCAGCCGACGGGTAGGGCTACAGAATGAGCAGTTCTTC.

The V and J genes are TRBV7-2 and TRBJ2-7; tentatively, D is TRBD1 or TRBD2 (5 bases each). The CDR3 sequence is 14 residues long. V was clipped by 3 bases and J by 1 base, with 10 bases between them. Germline lookup yields CDR1 SGHTA and CDR2 FQGNSA. CDR3 residues: CASSFRDPSYEQYF. The CDR3 DNA is TGTGCCAGCAGCTTCCGGGACCCGTCCTACGAGCAGTACTTC.

V gene TRBV7-9 combines with J gene TRBJ1-1; no definite D call. Trimming cost V 5 bases and J 0 bases, with 19 bases left between them. This CDR3 is built from 17 residues. The germline gives CDR1 SEHNR, CDR2 FQNEAQ (reference sequence). For the CDR3, the DNA is TGTGCCAGCAGCCAATCTGCTACTCCTCACTTGAACACTGAAGCTTTCTTT. This gives the protein CASSQSATPHLNTEAFF. Full variable domain (remainder filled in from reference TRBV7-9 and TRBJ1-1): DTGVSQNPRHKITKRGQNVTFRCDPISEHNRLYWYRQTLGQGPEFLTYFQNEAQLEKSRLLSDRFSAERPKGSFSTLEIQRTEQGDSAMYLCASSQSATPHLNTEAFFGQGTRLTVV.

The chain has TRBV27 and TRBJ2-7; maybe TRBD2 (6 bases). The CDR3 is made up of 13 amino acids. Deletions cut 8 bases from V and 0 bases from J, with 11 bases between. Per germline, CDR1 MNHEY and CDR2 SMNVEV (reference sequence). The CDR3 is CASRSSASYEQYF. The DNA for the CDR3 is TGTGCCAGCCGTTCTAGCGCCTCCTACGAGCAGTACTTC.

The chain is built from TRBV13 and TRBJ2-5, with 13 bases that match TRBD2. This CDR3 comprises 15 residues. Germline V lookup: CDR1 PRHDT, CDR2 FYEKMQ (reference sequence). Losses at the gene ends were 4 bases for V and 5 bases for J; bases not matched to a gene: 4. CDR3 sequence: CASSWTSGSQETQYF. As DNA, the CDR3 is TGTGCCAGCAGCTGGACTAGCGGGAGTCAGGAGACCCAGTACTTC. The whole variable domain, filled in from reference TRBV13 and TRBJ2-5, reads AAGVIQSPRHLIKEKRETATLKCYPIPRHDTVYWYQQGPGQDPQFLISFYEKMQSDKGSIPDRFSAQQFSDYHSELNMSSLELGDSALYFCASSWTSGSQETQYFGPGTRLLVL.

The J gene is TRBJ2-1, the V gene TRBV11-2, with 8 bases identical to TRBD1. V lost 5 bases, J lost 7 bases, and 13 bases stayed unmatched. Per the germline V gene, CDR1 is SGHAT and CDR2 is FQNNGV. The CDR3 contains 16 residues. The CDR3 loop is CASSRGQGHLGNEQFF. The CDR3 nucleotides read TGTGCCAGCAGCCGAGGACAGGGACATTTAGGGAATGAGCAGTTCTTC.

The chain is built from TRBV7-2 and TRBJ2-1; D perhaps matches TRBD2 (6 bases). The V end was cut by 5 bases, the J end by 10 bases, with 15 bases between. CDR3 length: 13 residues. The germline CDR1 and CDR2 sequences are SGHTA and FQGNSA. The CDR3 nucleotides are TGTGCCAGCAGCGCCCGGGACTTGAACGAGCAGTTCTTC. Translation gives CASSARDLNEQFF.

The V call is TRBV7-9, the J call TRBJ2-7, with D unresolved. Germline V gene data show CDR1 as SEHNR and CDR2 as FQNEAQ (reference sequence). V was clipped by 7 bases and J by 2 bases, with 18 bases between them. This CDR3 has 15 amino acids. CDR3 coding DNA: TGTGCCAGCACCGACTCCGGAAGTTCTACCTACGAGCAGTACTTC. Translation gives CASTDSGSSTYEQYF. The full variable domain, with the rest looked up from reference TRBV7-9 and TRBJ2-7, is DTGVSQNPRHKITKRGQNVTFRCDPISEHNRLYWYRQTLGQGPEFLTYFQNEAQLEKSRLLSDRFSAERPKGSFSTLEIQRTEQGDSAMYLCASTDSGSSTYEQYFGPGTRLTVT.

This clone has just one count. V gene TRBV5-1 combines with J gene TRBJ2-7; 10 bases match TRBD2. The J segment lost 2 bases and the V segment lost 4 bases, leaving 3 bases of the junction unmatched. Germline CDR1 and CDR2: SGHRS and YFSETQ. There are 14 residues in the CDR3. CDR3 sequence reads: CASSIGLAAYEQYF. CDR3 DNA: TGCGCCAGCAGCATAGGACTAGCGGCCTACGAGCAGTACTTC.

This chain links TRBV5-5 with TRBJ1-1, with unresolved D. V lost 2 bases and J 6 bases, leaving 8 bases between the germline ends. The CDR3 runs to 12 residues. CDR1 SGHKS and CDR2 YYEKEE come from the germline V gene (reference sequence). CDR3 protein: CASSLHSSEAFF. The CDR3 bases are TGTGCCAGCAGCTTACATAGCTCTGAAGCTTTCTTT.

J is TRBJ2-7 and V is TRBV11-1, with 8 bases that match TRBD2. Germline V gene sequence: CDR1 SGHAT, CDR2 FQDESV (reference sequence). The CDR3 is 14 amino acids. Trimming at V came to 3 bases and at J to 5 bases, leaving 6 bases not matched to a gene. CDR3 region: CASSLGAGEDEQYF. The CDR3 DNA reads as TGTGCCAGCAGCTTGGGAGCGGGAGAGGACGAGCAGTACTTC.

V gene TRBV4-3 combines with J gene TRBJ1-4; D is unclear. CDR3 length: 15 residues. CDR1 is LGHNA and CDR2 is YSLEER in the germline V gene. The germline V and J ends were trimmed by 0 bases and 7 bases, with 12 bases remaining between them. This CDR3 is CASSQDRGWSEKLFF. As DNA, the CDR3 is TGCGCCAGCAGCCAAGACCGGGGATGGAGTGAAAAACTGTTTTTT.

The gene calls are TRBV4-1 and TRBJ2-7; D ambiguous. Trimming took 0 bases from V and 5 from J, leaving 5 bases between them. The V gene's germline CDR1 is MGHRA and CDR2 YSYEKL. The CDR3 loop spans 12 amino acids. The CDR3 region is CASSQDSHEQYF. CDR3 sequence (DNA): TGCGCCAGCAGCCAAGATTCCCACGAGCAGTACTTC.

The chain combines TRBV4-2 with TRBJ2-7; 10 nucleotides line up with TRBD2. The CDR3 contains 16 residues. The ends lost 1 base at V and 4 bases at J; junction bases unmatched: 7. The V gene's germline CDR1 is LGHNA and CDR2 YNFKEQ. Here the CDR3 DNA reads TGTGCCAGCAGCCAAGTGAGCGGGAGGGGGATATACGAGCAGTACTTC. This encodes CASSQVSGRGIYEQYF.

The V gene is TRBV28, the J gene TRBJ2-1, with unresolved D. CDR1 is MDHEN, CDR2 SYDVKM, per germline. V lost 8 bases and J lost 0, with 2 bases in between. This CDR3 region has 11 residues. The CDR3 sequence is CASHSYNEQFF. The CDR3 DNA is TGTGCCAGCCACTCCTACAATGAGCAGTTCTTC.

The chain has TRBV2 and TRBJ1-2; 11 bases align to TRBD1. V shed 9 bases and J 10 bases; nucleotides not matched to a gene: 10. Germline-derived CDR1 and CDR2 are SNHLY and FYNNEI. The CDR3 contains 13 residues. This chain's CDR3 is CARPGQGDNDYTF. DNA of the CDR3: TGTGCCAGACCGGGACAGGGGGATAATGACTACACCTTC. Combining the CDR3 with reference TRBV2 and TRBJ1-2 gives the whole variable domain EPEVTQTPSHQVTQMGQEVILRCVPISNHLYFYWYRQILGQKVEFLVSFYNNEISEKSEIFDDQFSVERPDGSNFTLKIRSTKLEDSAMYFCARPGQGDNDYTFGSGTRLTVV.

This clone was picked up one time. The chain employs TRBV7-2 and TRBJ2-1; D may match TRBD1 or TRBD2 (5 bases each). There are 14 residues in the CDR3. Germline assignment: CDR1 SGHTA and CDR2 FQGNSA. V gave up 2 bases and J gave up 3 bases, with 8 bases separating them. CDR3 nucleotide sequence: TGTGCCAGCAGCTTACCGGGGCTCTACAATGAGCAGTTCTTC. Translation gives CASSLPGLYNEQFF.

This sequence joins TRBV4-3 and TRBJ1-2; D is unresolved. V lost 0 bases and J lost 8, with 10 bases in between. CDR1 and CDR2 from the germline V gene are LGHNA and YSLEER. CDR3 size: 13 residues. CDR3 bases: TGCGCCAGCAGCCAAGAGAGCGGGGAGGGCTACACCTTC. Residues: CASSQESGEGYTF.

The rearrangement uses TRBV27 and TRBJ1-4; the match to TRBD1 covers 7 bases. This CDR3 is 14 amino acids long. Germline CDR1 MNHEY, CDR2 SMNVEV (reference sequence). The trim removed 8 bases at V and 5 bases at J, leaving 8 bases unmatched. The CDR3 protein is CASGTRGRNEKLFF. The DNA of the CDR3 is TGTGCCAGCGGAACAAGGGGGCGCAATGAAAAACTGTTTTTT.

Comments on this clone: An end of the junction does not agree with germline; a read error may underlie this. The chain links TRBV11-2 to TRBJ2-5, with 10 bases that match TRBD2. This CDR3 has 13 amino acids. Germline lookup yields CDR1 SGHAT and CDR2 FQNNGV. The CDR3 region is CASSEGTSVDEDF. The CDR3 DNA is TGTGCCAGCAGCGAAGGGACTAGCGTTGATGAGGACTTC.

Here the CDR3 DNA reads TGCGCCAGCAGTGACCCAGCGGGAGATGGGTCCTACGAGCAGTACTTC. Translation: CASSDPAGDGSYEQYF. The V and J genes are TRBV10-1 and TRBJ2-7, with TRBD2 matching 8 bases. CDR1 is WNHNN and CDR2 is SYGVQD in the germline V gene (reference sequence). J was trimmed by 1 base and V by 3 bases; bases with no gene match: 8. This CDR3 spans 16 amino acids.

As to this clone: The same CDR3 can be traced to other DNA sequences in this sample. The chain carries TRBV5-6 and TRBJ1-1; D uncertain. Germline assignment: CDR1 SGHDT and CDR2 YYEEEE. CDR3 length equals 12 residues. With 0 bases removed from V and 3 bases from J, the gap between germline ends came to 3 bases. The CDR3 region is CASSLGYTEAFF. CDR3 in DNA: TGTGCCAGCAGCTTGGGATACACTGAAGCTTTCTTT.